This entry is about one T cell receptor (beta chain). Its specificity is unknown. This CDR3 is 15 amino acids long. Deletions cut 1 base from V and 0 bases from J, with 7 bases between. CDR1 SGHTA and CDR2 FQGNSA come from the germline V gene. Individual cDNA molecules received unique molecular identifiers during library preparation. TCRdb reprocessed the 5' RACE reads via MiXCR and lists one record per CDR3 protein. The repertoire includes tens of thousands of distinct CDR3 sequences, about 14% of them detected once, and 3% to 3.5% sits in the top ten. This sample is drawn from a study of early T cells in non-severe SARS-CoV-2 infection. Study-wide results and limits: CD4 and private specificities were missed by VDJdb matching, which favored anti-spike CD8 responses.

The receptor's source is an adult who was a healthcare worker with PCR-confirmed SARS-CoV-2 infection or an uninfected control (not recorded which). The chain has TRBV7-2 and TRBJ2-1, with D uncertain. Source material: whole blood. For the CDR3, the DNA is TGTGCCAGCAGCTTAGAGGCGGTCTCCTACAATGAGCAGTTCTTC. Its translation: CASSLEAVSYNEQFF.